This is a list of T cell receptor beta chains from one sample in a study of OX40 agonist ivuxolimab in advanced cancers. Data came from immunoSEQ multiplex PCR; TCRdb stores just in-frame clones and leaves some out. The sample includes tens of thousands of clones, approximately 90% of them seen just once. The sequencing here drew on CD4+ or CD8+ T cells sorted from blood, taken in a trial of the OX40 agonist ivuxolimab. These receptors were collected from an adult with an advanced solid tumor such as melanoma, head and neck, liver or kidney cancer. Each CDR3 is given with its conserved first and last residue. The order of the fields is D gene, V gene, clone size, J gene, CDR3 DNA, CDR3 protein. A D gene is named only where the DNA matches it firmly. Expanded clones get a size class; other rows say once, few or many, or leave the size out.

d_call: TRBD2; v_call: TRBV4-3; clone_size: .; j_call: TRBJ2-3; cdr3_nt: TGCGCCAGCAGCCAAGATTTAGGGACTAGCGGGAGAGATACGCAGTATTTT; cdr3_aa: CASSQDLGTSGRDTQYF
d_call: TRBD2; v_call: TRBV6-4; clone_size: medium-sized; j_call: TRBJ2-1; cdr3_nt: TGTGCCAGCAGTGAGCTAGCGGGAGCAAACAATGAGCAGTTCTTC; cdr3_aa: CASSELAGANNEQFF
d_call: .; v_call: TRBV29-1; clone_size: .; j_call: TRBJ1-2; cdr3_nt: TGCAGCGTTGCGGATATACAGGAATACCTCTATGGCTACACCTTC; cdr3_aa: CSVADIQEYLYGYTF
d_call: .; v_call: TRBV18; clone_size: .; j_call: TRBJ2-5; cdr3_nt: TGTGCCAGCTCCCACCCAATAGCCCCCGGCCAAGAGACCCAGTACTTC; cdr3_aa: CASSHPIAPGQETQYF
d_call: TRBD1; v_call: TRBV6-6; clone_size: .; j_call: TRBJ1-1; cdr3_nt: TGTGCCAGCAGCCTACCGCCGACAGGGGGAAGAACTGAAGCTTTCTTT; cdr3_aa: CASSLPPTGGRTEAFF
d_call: .; v_call: TRBV6-5; clone_size: .; j_call: TRBJ2-7; cdr3_nt: TGTGCCAGCAGTCCAGGTACACAGGGACGCGAGCAGTACTTC; cdr3_aa: CASSPGTQGREQYF
d_call: .; v_call: TRBV4-1; clone_size: .; j_call: TRBJ1-5; cdr3_nt: TGCGCCAGCAGCCAAGCTATAATGGGAAACCAGCCCCAGCATTTT; cdr3_aa: CASSQAIMGNQPQHF
d_call: TRBD1; v_call: TRBV6-6; clone_size: .; j_call: TRBJ2-4; cdr3_nt: TGTGCCAGCAGTCCGCCGGGACAGGGCGCCCACATTCAGTACTTC; cdr3_aa: CASSPPGQGAHIQYF
d_call: TRBD2; v_call: TRBV6-6; clone_size: .; j_call: TRBJ2-3; cdr3_nt: TGTGCCAGCAGCCGGACTAGCGGGAGATCAGATACGCAGTATTTT; cdr3_aa: CASSRTSGRSDTQYF
d_call: .; v_call: TRBV20-1; clone_size: .; j_call: TRBJ2-1; cdr3_nt: TGCAGTGCTAGGGACGACCGAGAGCAGTTCTTC; cdr3_aa: CSARDDREQFF
d_call: .; v_call: TRBV27; clone_size: .; j_call: TRBJ2-5; cdr3_nt: TGTGCCAGCAGTTTAGTACAGGGTATTCAAGAGACCCAGTACTTC; cdr3_aa: CASSLVQGIQETQYF
d_call: .; v_call: TRBV5-4; clone_size: .; j_call: TRBJ1-1; cdr3_nt: TGTGCCAGCAGCTTGCGTACAGGGAGAGGGTCGACTGAAGCTTTCTTT; cdr3_aa: CASSLRTGRGSTEAFF
d_call: TRBD1; v_call: TRBV6-1; clone_size: .; j_call: TRBJ1-2; cdr3_nt: TGTGCCAGCAGTGAAGGGCGGGACAGGGTCAACTATGGCTACACCTTC; cdr3_aa: CASSEGRDRVNYGYTF
d_call: TRBD2; v_call: TRBV29-1; clone_size: .; j_call: TRBJ2-3; cdr3_nt: TGCAGCGTTGAAGGGCGGGAGTTATCATTTTATACAGATACGCAGTATTTT; cdr3_aa: CSVEGRELSFYTDTQYF
d_call: .; v_call: TRBV4-3; clone_size: .; j_call: TRBJ2-7; cdr3_nt: TGCGCCAGCAGCCAAGACTACCCGGGATCCTACGAGCAGTACTTC; cdr3_aa: CASSQDYPGSYEQYF
d_call: TRBD1; v_call: TRBV6-5; clone_size: .; j_call: TRBJ2-5; cdr3_nt: TGTGCCAGCAGTACCGGGACAGGGGTGCTCGAGACCCAGTACTTC; cdr3_aa: CASSTGTGVLETQYF
d_call: TRBD2; v_call: TRBV7-6; clone_size: .; j_call: TRBJ2-3; cdr3_nt: TGTGCCAGCAGCTTAGGTGTCGAGACTAGCATAGATACGCAGTATTTT; cdr3_aa: CASSLGVETSIDTQYF
d_call: .; v_call: TRBV11-2; clone_size: .; j_call: TRBJ2-7; cdr3_nt: TGTGCCAGCAGCTTAGATCGGGCAGTTTTAGGGAACGAGCAGTACTTC; cdr3_aa: CASSLDRAVLGNEQYF
d_call: .; v_call: TRBV9; clone_size: .; j_call: TRBJ2-2; cdr3_nt: TGTGCCAGCAGCGAACCCGGAGGGGACGGGGAGCTGTTTTTT; cdr3_aa: CASSEPGGDGELFF
d_call: .; v_call: TRBV4-2; clone_size: few; j_call: TRBJ1-4; cdr3_nt: TGTGCCAGCAGGCAGGCGGCGCCTAATGAAAAACTGTTTTTT; cdr3_aa: CASRQAAPNEKLFF
d_call: TRBD1; v_call: TRBV7-2; clone_size: .; j_call: TRBJ1-1; cdr3_nt: TGTGCCAGCAGCTTCGGGACAGGGAACACTGAAGCTTTCTTT; cdr3_aa: CASSFGTGNTEAFF
d_call: TRBD2; v_call: TRBV27; clone_size: .; j_call: TRBJ2-5; cdr3_nt: TGTGCCAGCAGTTCTGGGACTAGCGGGAGGGAGACCCAGTACTTC; cdr3_aa: CASSSGTSGRETQYF
d_call: .; v_call: TRBV29-1; clone_size: .; j_call: TRBJ2-1; cdr3_nt: TGCAGCGTTGAAGGGACCTTCCCCTACAATGAGCAGTTCTTC; cdr3_aa: CSVEGTFPYNEQFF
d_call: .; v_call: TRBV11-1; clone_size: .; j_call: TRBJ1-1; cdr3_nt: TGTGCCAGCAGCTTAGGGGGCAGATTCACTGAAGCTTTCTTT; cdr3_aa: CASSLGGRFTEAFF
d_call: .; v_call: TRBV4-2; clone_size: .; j_call: TRBJ1-2; cdr3_nt: TGTGCCAGCAGCCAAGATACGGGGGAACTTGGCTACACCTTC; cdr3_aa: CASSQDTGELGYTF
d_call: TRBD2; v_call: TRBV7-2; clone_size: .; j_call: TRBJ2-1; cdr3_nt: TGTGCCAGCAGCCCACCTGGACTAGCCGACAATGAGCAGTTCTTC; cdr3_aa: CASSPPGLADNEQFF
d_call: TRBD1; v_call: TRBV27; clone_size: .; j_call: TRBJ2-7; cdr3_nt: TGTGCCAGCAGTTTCGCCGGGACAGGGATCGAGCAGTACTTC; cdr3_aa: CASSFAGTGIEQYF
d_call: .; v_call: TRBV2; clone_size: .; j_call: TRBJ2-3; cdr3_nt: TGTGCCAGCGTTCTCTCGGGGGCCTCAGATACGCAGTATTTT; cdr3_aa: CASVLSGASDTQYF
d_call: .; v_call: TRBV21-1; clone_size: .; j_call: TRBJ2-1; cdr3_nt: TGTGCCAGCACCACGACAGGGGCCCTCTACAATGAGCAGTTCTTC; cdr3_aa: CASTTTGALYNEQFF
d_call: TRBD1; v_call: TRBV5-1; clone_size: .; j_call: TRBJ1-3; cdr3_nt: TGCGCCAGCAGCGTAAACAGGGGATCTGGAAACACCATATATTTT; cdr3_aa: CASSVNRGSGNTIYF
d_call: .; v_call: TRBV29-1; clone_size: .; j_call: TRBJ1-4; cdr3_nt: TGCAGCGTTGAAGATGGGGAGGGTTTTGAAAAACTGTTTTTT; cdr3_aa: CSVEDGEGFEKLFF
d_call: TRBD2; v_call: TRBV19; clone_size: .; j_call: TRBJ2-7; cdr3_nt: TGTGCCAGTAGTCCCGGGACTAGCTCCTACGAGCAGTACTTC; cdr3_aa: CASSPGTSSYEQYF
d_call: TRBD1; v_call: TRBV7-8; clone_size: once; j_call: TRBJ2-7; cdr3_nt: TGTGCCAGCAGCCCCCCGGGACAGGGGTACGAGCAGTACTTC; cdr3_aa: CASSPPGQGYEQYF